These T cell receptor beta chains were read from a single sample in a study of blood T cell repertoires in COVID-19. Sequencing used immunoSEQ multiplex PCR; TCRdb keeps in-frame clones, though not all of them. The data hold some 110,000 clones, with 87% observed a single time. The sample comprised peripheral blood. These receptors came from a human donor in a cohort sampled during active COVID-19. Each CDR3 is given with its conserved first and last residue. D genes are given only for firm matches. The size of a clone is reported for some rows only, either as once, few or many, or as a class for expanded clones.

TRBD1,TRBV4-1,TRBJ1-4,-,CASSQVGGLNRNEKLFF,TGCGCCAGCAGCCAAGTAGGGGGCCTCAACCGTAATGAAAAACTGTTTTTT
TRBD2,TRBV28,TRBJ2-7,few,CASSSTSGGSYEQYF,TGTGCCAGCAGTTCGACTAGCGGGGGGTCCTACGAGCAGTACTTC
-,TRBV11-3,TRBJ2-1,-,CASSLAGANEQFF,TGTGCCAGCAGCTTAGCAGGGGCGAATGAGCAGTTCTTC
TRBD2,TRBV14,TRBJ2-3,-,CASRRGGATDTQYF,TGTGCCAGCAGACGCGGGGGGGCCACAGATACGCAGTATTTT
-,TRBV25-1,TRBJ1-3,-,CASSEHRKGNTIYF,TGTGCCAGCAGTGAACACAGGAAAGGAAACACCATATATTTT
-,TRBV19,TRBJ2-1,-,CASSMGAGAPNEQFF,TGTGCCAGTAGTATGGGGGCGGGGGCGCCCAATGAGCAGTTCTTC
TRBD2,TRBV7-2,TRBJ2-4,-,CASSSAGTTNLVQYF,TGTGCCAGCAGCTCAGCCGGGACTACCAATTTGGTTCAGTACTTC
TRBD2,TRBV20-1,TRBJ2-1,-,CSASPSGPYNEQFF,TGCAGTGCTAGTCCTAGCGGACCTTACAATGAGCAGTTCTTC
-,TRBV7-9,TRBJ2-7,-,CASSLLQGGSEQYF,TGTGCCAGCAGCTTACTACAGGGTGGATCCGAGCAGTACTTC
-,TRBV4-1,TRBJ2-7,-,CASSQASGQSYEQYF,TGCGCCAGCAGCCAAGCCTCCGGACAGTCCTACGAGCAGTACTTC